A selection of T cell receptor beta chains follows, all from one sample in a study of Ad26.COV2.S vaccination and SARS-CoV-2 variants. Profiled with immunoSEQ multiplex PCR; TCRdb holds only in-frame clones, not every one. The table lists around 450,000 clones, 88% of them singletons. The sequencing used peripheral blood, collected in a trial of Ad26.COV2.S vaccine versus placebo. The receptors were gathered from a person between 18 and 60 years old who received the Ad26.COV2.S COVID-19 vaccine or a placebo. CDR3s include the opening cysteine and the closing phenylalanine or tryptophan. Fields, in order: CDR3 DNA, CDR3 protein, J gene, clone size, V gene, D gene. A D gene is named only where the DNA matches it firmly. Part of the rows lack a size; the others show once, few, many or a class for expanded clones.

CDR3 DNA: TGTGCCAGCAGCCATTCGTGTGCTTTTAGTGGCCATGGCTACACCTTC; CDR3 protein: CASSHSCAFSGHGYTF; J gene: TRBJ1-2; clone size: .; V gene: TRBV3-1/TRBV3-2; D gene: .
CDR3 DNA: TGCGCCAGCAGCGAGACAAGCAGGGCCTCACCCCTCCACTTT; CDR3 protein: CASSETSRASPLHF; J gene: TRBJ1-6; clone size: .; V gene: TRBV5-1; D gene: .
CDR3 DNA: TGTGCCAGTAGCTCAGGGAGGACTGAAGCTTTCTTT; CDR3 protein: CASSSGRTEAFF; J gene: TRBJ1-1; clone size: .; V gene: TRBV19; D gene: .
CDR3 DNA: TGTGCCTGGAGTAGGATTCTCGGCTACACCTTC; CDR3 protein: CAWSRILGYTF; J gene: TRBJ1-2; clone size: .; V gene: TRBV30; D gene: .
CDR3 DNA: TGTGCCATCAGTGGGGACAGGGGGAGTGGGGAGCTGTTTTTT; CDR3 protein: CAISGDRGSGELFF; J gene: TRBJ2-2; clone size: .; V gene: TRBV10-3; D gene: TRBD1
CDR3 DNA: TGTGCCAGCAGCGTAGACGGAGAGCCCTACGAGCAGTACTTC; CDR3 protein: CASSVDGEPYEQYF; J gene: TRBJ2-7; clone size: few; V gene: TRBV9; D gene: .
CDR3 DNA: TGCGCCAGCAGCTCTAATACTAGGACAGTCCAAGAGACCCAGTACTTC; CDR3 protein: CASSSNTRTVQETQYF; J gene: TRBJ2-5; clone size: .; V gene: TRBV5-1; D gene: .
CDR3 DNA: TGCAGTGCTAGTGACAGGGGCTCTGGAAACACCATATATTTT; CDR3 protein: CSASDRGSGNTIYF; J gene: TRBJ1-3; clone size: .; V gene: TRBV20-1; D gene: TRBD1
CDR3 DNA: TGCGCCAGCAGCCAGGGACTTGCCGCTCCCTCGGGGGGCTACACCTTC; CDR3 protein: CASSQGLAAPSGGYTF; J gene: TRBJ1-2; clone size: .; V gene: TRBV4-1; D gene: .
CDR3 DNA: TGTGCCAGCAGGTTCCTAGCGGGGTTATACAATGAGCAGTTCTTC; CDR3 protein: CASRFLAGLYNEQFF; J gene: TRBJ2-1; clone size: .; V gene: TRBV6-5; D gene: TRBD2
CDR3 DNA: TGTGCCAGTAGTATCAACCAGGGGGCGTTTCCTGGGGCCAACGTCCTGACTTTC; CDR3 protein: CASSINQGAFPGANVLTF; J gene: TRBJ2-6; clone size: once; V gene: TRBV19; D gene: TRBD1
CDR3 DNA: TGTGCCAGCAGTAAGACAGGGGCAAGGACTGAAGCTTTCTTT; CDR3 protein: CASSKTGARTEAFF; J gene: TRBJ1-1; clone size: few; V gene: TRBV27; D gene: TRBD1
CDR3 DNA: TGCGCCAGCAGCCAAGAGCGGGGCCTGAACACTGAAGCTTTCTTT; CDR3 protein: CASSQERGLNTEAFF; J gene: TRBJ1-1; clone size: .; V gene: TRBV4-3; D gene: .
CDR3 DNA: TGTGCCAGCAGCCAAGAGATAATGATGAACACTGAAGCTTTCTTT; CDR3 protein: CASSQEIMMNTEAFF; J gene: TRBJ1-1; clone size: .; V gene: TRBV4-2; D gene: .
CDR3 DNA: TGTGCCAGCAGCCCTGGTGAGGGGGGGCTTTCCGGGGAGCTGTTTTTT; CDR3 protein: CASSPGEGGLSGELFF; J gene: TRBJ2-2; clone size: .; V gene: TRBV4-2; D gene: .